The rows below give T cell receptor beta chains drawn from one sample of a study of blood T cells in healthy people across ages. A single record per CDR3 protein comes from TCRdb applying MiXCR to the 5' RACE reads. This table holds about 640,000 distinct CDR3 sequences, 58% found once. The sample was blood. Every receptor here comes from a man in his 60s in good health. CDR3s include the opening cysteine and the closing phenylalanine or tryptophan. The D gene is left open where the match is weak. Expanded clones get a size class; other rows say once, few or many, or leave the size out.

TRBJ2-3 | . | TRBV12-3/TRBV12-4 | . | CASRPNTDTRYF | TGTGCCAGCAGACCTAACACAGATACGCGGTATTTT
TRBJ1-5 | . | TRBV2 | . | CASRAEQNSNQPQHF | TGTGCCAGCAGGGCGGAACAGAATAGCAATCAGCCCCAGCATTTT
TRBJ2-5 | few | TRBV6-5 | . | CASGLGTFVTQYF | TGTGCCAGCGGCTTAGGGACATTTGTGACCCAGTACTTC
TRBJ2-3 | few | TRBV29-1 | . | CSVGQNTDTQYF | TGCAGCGTCGGACAGAACACAGATACGCAGTATTTT
TRBJ1-1 | . | TRBV7-9 | TRBD1 | CASSSGQPQGTEAFF | TGTGCCAGCAGCTCGGGACAGCCACAGGGGACTGAAGCTTTCTTT
TRBJ2-3 | . | TRBV6-2/TRBV6-3 | . | CASSCRQSTDTQYF | TGTGCCAGCAGTTGCCGACAGTCCACAGATACGCAGTATTTT
TRBJ2-7 | . | TRBV5-6 | . | CASSPGGKSYEQYF | TGTGCCAGCAGCCCTGGAGGGAAATCCTACGAGCAGTACTTC
TRBJ2-3 | once | TRBV6-2/TRBV6-3 | TRBD1 | CASTHRDRGPDTQYF | TGTGCCAGCACCCACCGGGACAGGGGGCCCGATACGCAGTATTTT
TRBJ1-6 | few | TRBV10-3 | . | CAISELGGNSPLHF | TGTGCCATCAGTGAGTTGGGCGGGAATTCACCCCTCCACTTT
TRBJ2-4 | . | TRBV5-6 | . | CASSLESIQYF | TGTGCCAGCAGCTTGGAAAGCATTCAGTACTTC
TRBJ2-5 | . | TRBV4-1 | TRBD1 | CASSQEQGDTETQYF | TGCGCCAGCAGCCAAGAACAGGGGGATACGGAGACCCAGTACTTC
TRBJ2-5 | few | TRBV6-2/TRBV6-3 | . | CASSYLAGVMLTQYF | TGTGCCAGCAGTTACTTGGCAGGGGTGATGTTGACCCAGTACTTC
TRBJ1-6 | few | TRBV27 | TRBD1 | CASSLRTGPSPLHF | TGTGCCAGCAGTCTCCGGACAGGGCCCTCACCCCTCCACTTT
TRBJ2-7 | few | TRBV5-1 | TRBD1 | CASTLRQGSSYEQYF | TGCGCCAGCACCTTAAGACAGGGGAGCTCCTACGAGCAGTACTTC
TRBJ2-7 | once | TRBV18 | . | CASSRQGATSSYNEQYF | TGTGCCAGCTCACGACAGGGAGCAACTAGCTCCTACAATGAGCAGTACTTC
TRBJ1-2 | . | TRBV15 | TRBD1 | CATSPRQGGRPSGYTF | TGTGCCACCAGCCCGCGACAGGGTGGGCGTCCTTCTGGCTACACCTTC
TRBJ1-6 | few | TRBV29-1 | . | CSVGRDRDGPLHF | TGCAGCGTTGGCCGGGACCGGGACGGGCCCCTCCACTTT
TRBJ2-5 | . | TRBV7-9 | . | CASSPLGQIHQETQYF | TGTGCCAGCAGCCCCCTTGGGCAGATCCACCAAGAGACCCAGTACTTC
TRBJ2-3 | once | TRBV2 | . | CASGFGARSADTQYF | TGTGCCAGCGGATTTGGGGCCCGGTCAGCTGATACGCAGTATTTT
TRBJ2-3 | . | TRBV6-6 | . | CASTITGMGHNTQYF | TGTGCCAGCACTATTACAGGGATGGGCCACAATACGCAGTATTTT
TRBJ2-2 | . | TRBV18 | . | CASSPGSNTGELFF | TGTGCCAGCTCACCAGGGTCGAACACCGGGGAGCTGTTTTTT
TRBJ2-5 | . | TRBV6-5 | TRBD1 | CASSYPGPGTGYQETQYF | TGTGCCAGCAGTTACCCGGGTCCCGGGACAGGGTACCAAGAGACCCAGTACTTC
TRBJ1-4 | . | TRBV24-1 | TRBD1 | CATSEPGQGNEKLFF | TGTGCCACCAGTGAACCGGGACAGGGTAATGAAAAACTGTTTTTT
TRBJ1-1 | . | TRBV29-1 | . | CSVAWGVTEAFF | TGCAGCGTTGCTTGGGGTGTCACTGAAGCTTTCTTT
TRBJ2-7 | . | TRBV21-1 | . | CASSKHIGSGVYEQYF | TGTGCCAGCAGCAAACATATCGGTAGCGGGGTGTACGAGCAGTACTTC
TRBJ2-4 | . | TRBV20-1 | TRBD2 | CSARGAGENIQYF | TGCAGTGCTAGAGGAGCGGGGGAAAACATTCAGTACTTC
TRBJ2-7 | . | TRBV7-2 | TRBD1 | CASSLAGQGFNEQYF | TGTGCCAGCAGCTTAGCGGGACAGGGATTCAACGAGCAGTACTTC
TRBJ2-7 | . | TRBV6-1 | TRBD2 | CASSPPRGLANYEQYF | TGTGCCAGCAGTCCGCCCCGGGGACTAGCGAACTACGAGCAGTACTTC
TRBJ2-4 | . | TRBV3-1 | . | CASSPGYYVQYF | TGTGCCAGCAGCCCAGGCTACTATGTTCAGTACTTC
TRBJ2-5 | few | TRBV24-1 | TRBD1 | CATSWTGQETQYF | TGTGCCACCTCCTGGACAGGCCAAGAGACCCAGTACTTC
TRBJ2-2 | . | TRBV29-1 | TRBD1 | CSVEGTEPGPGELFF | TGCAGCGTTGAGGGGACAGAACCGGGCCCCGGGGAGCTGTTTTTT
TRBJ2-5 | many | TRBV27 | TRBD2 | CASSPRLASPNQETQYF | TGTGCCAGCAGTCCGAGACTAGCAAGCCCCAACCAAGAGACCCAGTACTTC
TRBJ2-4 | . | TRBV5-1 | . | CASSLGTRQNIQYF | TGCGCCAGCAGCTTGGGGACACGCCAAAACATTCAGTACTTC
TRBJ2-1 | . | TRBV6-5 | . | CASWRPNHEQFF | TGTGCCAGCTGGCGCCCCAACCATGAGCAGTTCTTC
TRBJ2-3 | . | TRBV4-1 | TRBD1 | CASSLTGTGVRQYF | TGCGCCAGCAGCCTGACCGGGACAGGGGTGAGGCAGTATTTT
TRBJ2-4 | . | TRBV5-1 | . | CASGNEAKNIQYF | TGCGCCAGCGGGAACGAAGCCAAAAACATTCAGTACTTC
TRBJ1-2 | . | TRBV15 | . | CATSRETDLYGYTF | TGTGCCACCAGCAGGGAGACAGACCTCTATGGCTACACCTTC
TRBJ1-2 | . | TRBV5-1 | . | CASSVVGANYGYTF | TGCGCCAGCAGCGTCGTGGGAGCTAACTATGGCTACACCTTC
TRBJ1-4 | few | TRBV28 | . | CASFASSGREKLFF | TGTGCCAGCTTCGCCTCAAGCGGGCGAGAAAAACTGTTTTTT
TRBJ2-3 | . | TRBV18 | . | CASSPPVWWQTPTDTQYF | TGTGCCAGCTCACCACCGGTCTGGTGGCAGACCCCTACAGATACGCAGTATTTT
TRBJ2-1 | . | TRBV6-1 | . | CALRGVPYNEQFF | TGTGCCCTCAGGGGGGTCCCCTACAATGAGCAGTTCTTC
TRBJ1-2 | few | TRBV10-3 | TRBD1 | CAIREQGAQRGYTF | TGTGCCATCAGGGAACAGGGGGCGCAGAGGGGCTACACCTTC
TRBJ1-2 | . | TRBV20-1 | TRBD1 | CSARADRANYGYTF | TGCAGTGCTAGAGCAGACAGGGCTAACTATGGCTACACCTTC
TRBJ2-1 | . | TRBV4-1 | . | CASSDGKLSEQFF | TGCGCCAGCAGCGATGGCAAACTCAGTGAGCAGTTCTTC
TRBJ1-4 | once | TRBV27 | TRBD1 | CASRQGTGVGRNEKLFF | TGTGCCAGCAGGCAAGGGACAGGGGTGGGGCGTAACGAAAAACTGTTTTTT
TRBJ2-7 | . | TRBV20-1 | TRBD2 | CSARGTSGGSDEQYF | TGCAGTGCTAGAGGGACTAGCGGGGGGTCCGACGAGCAGTACTTC
TRBJ1-6 | . | TRBV7-2 | . | CASSKWDGNSPLHF | TGTGCCAGCAGCAAATGGGACGGTAATTCACCCCTCCACTTT
TRBJ2-1 | . | TRBV5-4 | TRBD2 | CASSKGTSGGAGNEQFF | TGTGCCAGCAGCAAAGGGACTAGCGGGGGGGCCGGAAATGAGCAGTTCTTC